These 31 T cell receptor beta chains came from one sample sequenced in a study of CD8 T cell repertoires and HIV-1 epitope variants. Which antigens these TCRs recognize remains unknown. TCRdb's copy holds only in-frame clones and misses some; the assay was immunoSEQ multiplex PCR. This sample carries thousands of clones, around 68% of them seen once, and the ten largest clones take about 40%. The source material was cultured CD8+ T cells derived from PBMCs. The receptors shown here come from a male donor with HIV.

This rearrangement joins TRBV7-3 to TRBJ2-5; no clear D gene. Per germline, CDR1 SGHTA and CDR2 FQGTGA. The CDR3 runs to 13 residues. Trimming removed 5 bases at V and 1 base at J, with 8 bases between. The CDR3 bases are TGTGCCAGCAGCGAGACCCCCCAAGAGACCCAGTACTTC. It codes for CASSETPQETQYF.

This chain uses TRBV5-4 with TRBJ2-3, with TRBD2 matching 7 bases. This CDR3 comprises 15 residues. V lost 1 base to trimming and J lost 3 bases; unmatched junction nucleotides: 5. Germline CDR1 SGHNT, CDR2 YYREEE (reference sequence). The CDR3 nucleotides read TGTGCCAGCAGCTTGCTGGGCGGGGGAACAGATACGCAGTATTTT. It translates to CASSLLGGGTDTQYF.

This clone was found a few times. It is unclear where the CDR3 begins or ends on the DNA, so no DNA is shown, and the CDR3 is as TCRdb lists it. The CDR3 region is CASSTGQYFGNEQFF. This rearrangement joins TRBV2 to TRBJ2-1; the table calls TRBD1, which could not be checked here. Ends included, the CDR3 has 15 residues. Per germline, CDR1 SNHLY and CDR2 FYNNEI.

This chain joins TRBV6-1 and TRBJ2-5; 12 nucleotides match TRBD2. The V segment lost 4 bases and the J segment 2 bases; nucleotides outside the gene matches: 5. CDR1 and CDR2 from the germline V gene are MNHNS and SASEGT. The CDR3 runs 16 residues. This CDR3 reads CASSGLAGDLQETQYF. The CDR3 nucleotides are TGTGCCAGCAGTGGACTAGCGGGGGACCTACAAGAGACCCAGTACTTC.

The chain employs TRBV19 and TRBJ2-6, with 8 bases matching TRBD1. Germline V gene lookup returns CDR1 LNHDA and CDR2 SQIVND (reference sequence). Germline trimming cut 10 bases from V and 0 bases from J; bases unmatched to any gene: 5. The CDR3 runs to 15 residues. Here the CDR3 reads CATRTGSSGANVLTF. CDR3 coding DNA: TGTGCCACTCGGACAGGGAGCTCTGGGGCCAACGTCCTGACTTTC. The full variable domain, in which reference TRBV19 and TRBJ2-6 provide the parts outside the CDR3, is DGGITQSPKYLFRKEGQNVTLSCEQNLNHDAMYWYRQDPGQGLRLIYYSQIVNDFQKGDIAEGYSVSREKKESFPLTVTSAQKNPTAFYLCATRTGSSGANVLTFGAGSRLTVL.

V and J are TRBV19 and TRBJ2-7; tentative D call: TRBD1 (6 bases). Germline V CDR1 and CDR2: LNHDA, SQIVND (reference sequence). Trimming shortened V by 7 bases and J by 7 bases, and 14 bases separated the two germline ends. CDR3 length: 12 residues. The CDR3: CASTSDQGEQYF. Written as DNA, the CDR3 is TGTGCCAGTACCTCAGACCAGGGGGAGCAGTACTTC.

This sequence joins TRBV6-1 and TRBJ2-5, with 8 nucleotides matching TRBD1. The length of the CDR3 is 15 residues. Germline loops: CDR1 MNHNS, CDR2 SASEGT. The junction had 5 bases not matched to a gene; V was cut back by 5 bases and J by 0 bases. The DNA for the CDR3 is TGTGCCAGCAGTTCGACAGGGGAGTACCAAGAGACCCAGTACTTC. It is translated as CASSSTGEYQETQYF.

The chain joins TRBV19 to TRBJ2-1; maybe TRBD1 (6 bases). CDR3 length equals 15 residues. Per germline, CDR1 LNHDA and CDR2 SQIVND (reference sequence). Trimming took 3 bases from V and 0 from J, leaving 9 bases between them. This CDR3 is CASSMTGSSYNEQFF. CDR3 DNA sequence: TGTGCCAGTAGTATGACAGGAAGCTCCTACAATGAGCAGTTCTTC.

The CDR3 spells CASSPGQGPGGTEAFF. The CDR3 region has the DNA TGTGCCAGCTCACCCGGACAGGGGCCAGGGGGCACTGAAGCTTTCTTT. The chain is built from TRBV18 and TRBJ1-1; 9 nucleotides match TRBD1. V lost 3 bases, J lost 4 bases, and 9 bases stayed unmatched. This CDR3 is built from 16 residues. CDR1 is KGHSH, CDR2 LQKENI, per germline.

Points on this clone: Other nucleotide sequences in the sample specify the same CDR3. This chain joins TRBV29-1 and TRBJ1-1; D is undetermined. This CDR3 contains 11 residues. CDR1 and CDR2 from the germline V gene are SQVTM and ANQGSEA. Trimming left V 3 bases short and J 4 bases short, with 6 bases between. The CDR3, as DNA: TGCAGCGTTGAGGGCAGCACTGAAGCTTTCTTT. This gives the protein CSVEGSTEAFF.

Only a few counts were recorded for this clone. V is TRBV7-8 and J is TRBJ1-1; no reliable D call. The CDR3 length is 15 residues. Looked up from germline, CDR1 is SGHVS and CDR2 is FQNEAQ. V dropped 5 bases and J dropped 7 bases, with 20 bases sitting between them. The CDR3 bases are TGTGCCAGCAGCCCCGGCCTCGGTGGAGTAGGTGAAGCTTTCTTT. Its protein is CASSPGLGGVGEAFF.

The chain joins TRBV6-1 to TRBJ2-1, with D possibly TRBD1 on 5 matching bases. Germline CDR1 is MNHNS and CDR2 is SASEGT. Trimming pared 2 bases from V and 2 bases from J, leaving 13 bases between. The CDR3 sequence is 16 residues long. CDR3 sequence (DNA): TGTGCCAGCAGTGAACTCGTCAGGGCCCCCTACAATGAGCAGTTCTTC. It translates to CASSELVRAPYNEQFF.

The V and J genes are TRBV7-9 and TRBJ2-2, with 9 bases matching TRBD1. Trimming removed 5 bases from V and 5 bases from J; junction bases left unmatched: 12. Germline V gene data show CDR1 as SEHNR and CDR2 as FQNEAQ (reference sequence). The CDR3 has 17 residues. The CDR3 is CASSPLDGTGFTGELFF. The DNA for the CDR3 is TGTGCCAGCAGCCCATTAGACGGGACAGGGTTTACCGGGGAGCTGTTTTTT.

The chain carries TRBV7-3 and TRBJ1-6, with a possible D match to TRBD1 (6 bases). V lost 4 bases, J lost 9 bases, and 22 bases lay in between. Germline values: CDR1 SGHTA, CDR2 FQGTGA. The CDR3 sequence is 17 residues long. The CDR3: CASSSVRGQGGGSPLHF. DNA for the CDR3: TGTGCCAGCAGCTCCGTCCGGGGGCAGGGAGGTGGTTCACCCCTCCACTTT.

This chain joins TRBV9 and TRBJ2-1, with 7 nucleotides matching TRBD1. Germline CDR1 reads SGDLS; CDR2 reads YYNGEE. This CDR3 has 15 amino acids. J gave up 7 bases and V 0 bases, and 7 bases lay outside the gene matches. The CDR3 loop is CASSVEGGSGNEQFF. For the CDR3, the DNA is TGTGCCAGCAGCGTAGAAGGGGGCTCGGGTAATGAGCAGTTCTTC.

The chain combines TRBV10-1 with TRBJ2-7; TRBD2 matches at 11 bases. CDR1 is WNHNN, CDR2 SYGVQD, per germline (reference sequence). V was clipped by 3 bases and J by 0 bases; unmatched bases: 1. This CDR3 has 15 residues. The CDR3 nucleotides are TGCGCCAGCAGTGAACTAGCGGGAGTCTCCTACGAGCAGTACTTC. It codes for CASSELAGVSYEQYF.

The DNA of the CDR3 is TGTGCCAGCAGCTACAAAGCAGGGGGCGAGCAGTACTTC. The encoded protein is CASSYKAGGEQYF. V and J are TRBV7-8 and TRBJ2-7, with TRBD1 identical over 7 bases. With 4 bases clipped from V and 6 bases from J, the junction kept 6 bases outside the gene matches. The CDR3 spans 13 residues. Per the germline V gene, CDR1 is SGHVS and CDR2 is FQNEAQ.

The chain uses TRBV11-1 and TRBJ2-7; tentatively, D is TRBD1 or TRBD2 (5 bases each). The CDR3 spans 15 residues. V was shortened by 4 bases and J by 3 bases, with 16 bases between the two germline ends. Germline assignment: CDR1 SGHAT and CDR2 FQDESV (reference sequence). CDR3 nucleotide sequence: TGTGCCAGCAGCTCCCTAGGGACGGCGGACTACGAGCAGTACTTC. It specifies CASSSLGTADYEQYF.

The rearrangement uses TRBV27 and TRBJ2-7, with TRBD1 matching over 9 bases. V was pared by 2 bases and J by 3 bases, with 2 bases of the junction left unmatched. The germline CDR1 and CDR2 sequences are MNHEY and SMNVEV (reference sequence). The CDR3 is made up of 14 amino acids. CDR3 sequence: CASSLGTGSYEQYF. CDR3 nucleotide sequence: TGTGCCAGCAGTTTAGGGACAGGGAGCTACGAGCAGTACTTC.

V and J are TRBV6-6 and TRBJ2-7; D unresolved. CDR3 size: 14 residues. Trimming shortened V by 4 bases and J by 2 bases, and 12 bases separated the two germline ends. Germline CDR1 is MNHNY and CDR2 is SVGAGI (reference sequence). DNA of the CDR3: TGTGCCAGCAGTTCAGATGTCTCGGCCTACGAGCAGTACTTC. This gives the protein CASSSDVSAYEQYF.

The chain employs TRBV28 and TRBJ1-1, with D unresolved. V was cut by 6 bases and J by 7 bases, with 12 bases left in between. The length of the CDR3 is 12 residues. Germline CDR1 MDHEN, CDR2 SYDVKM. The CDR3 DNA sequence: TGTGCCAGCAGCTTTTCTTATGTTGAAGCTTTCTTT. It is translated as CASSFSYVEAFF.

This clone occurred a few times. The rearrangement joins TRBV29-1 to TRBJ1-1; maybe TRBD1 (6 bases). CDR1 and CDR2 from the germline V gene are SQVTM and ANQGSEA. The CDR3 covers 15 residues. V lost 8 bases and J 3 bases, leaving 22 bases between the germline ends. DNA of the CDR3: TGCAGCAAAGAATCGCGACAGGACTGGGACACTGAAGCTTTCTTT. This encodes CSKESRQDWDTEAFF.

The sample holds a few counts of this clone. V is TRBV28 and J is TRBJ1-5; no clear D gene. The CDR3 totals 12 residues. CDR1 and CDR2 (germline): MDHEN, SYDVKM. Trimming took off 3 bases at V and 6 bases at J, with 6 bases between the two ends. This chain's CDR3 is CASSFEVQPQHF. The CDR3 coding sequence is TGTGCCAGCAGTTTTGAGGTTCAGCCCCAGCATTTT. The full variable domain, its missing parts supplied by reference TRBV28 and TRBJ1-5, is DVKVTQSSRYLVKRTGEKVFLECVQDMDHENMFWYRQDPGLGLRLIYFSYDVKMKEKGDIPEGYSVSREKKERFSLILESASTNQTSMYLCASSFEVQPQHFGDGTRLSIL.

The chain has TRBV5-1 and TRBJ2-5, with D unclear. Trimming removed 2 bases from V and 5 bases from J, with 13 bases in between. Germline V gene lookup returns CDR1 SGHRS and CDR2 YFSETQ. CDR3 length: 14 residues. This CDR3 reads CASSFELLSETQYF. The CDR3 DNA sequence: TGCGCCAGCAGCTTTGAACTCCTCAGCGAGACCCAGTACTTC. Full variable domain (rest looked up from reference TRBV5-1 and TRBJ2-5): KAGVTQTPRYLIKTRGQQVTLSCSPISGHRSVSWYQQTPGQGLQFLFEYFSETQRNKGNFPGRFSGRQFSNSRSEMNVSTLELGDSALYLCASSFELLSETQYFGPGTRLLVL.

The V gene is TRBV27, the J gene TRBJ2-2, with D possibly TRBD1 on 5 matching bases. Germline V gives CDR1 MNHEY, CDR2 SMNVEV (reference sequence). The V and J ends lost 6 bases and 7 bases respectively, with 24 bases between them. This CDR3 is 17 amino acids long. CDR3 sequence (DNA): TGTGCCAGCAGCCTCTCCCTTGCGGTGGGTAGGGGCGGGGAGCTGTTTTTT. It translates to CASSLSLAVGRGGELFF.

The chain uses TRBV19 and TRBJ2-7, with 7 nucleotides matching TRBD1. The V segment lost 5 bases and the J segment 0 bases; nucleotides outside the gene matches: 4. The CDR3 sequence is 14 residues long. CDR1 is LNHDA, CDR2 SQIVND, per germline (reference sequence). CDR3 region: CASSGTEDSYEQYF. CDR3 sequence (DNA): TGTGCCAGTAGTGGGACAGAAGACTCCTACGAGCAGTACTTC. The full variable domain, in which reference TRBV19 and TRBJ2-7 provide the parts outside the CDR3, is DGGITQSPKYLFRKEGQNVTLSCEQNLNHDAMYWYRQDPGQGLRLIYYSQIVNDFQKGDIAEGYSVSREKKESFPLTVTSAQKNPTAFYLCASSGTEDSYEQYFGPGTRLTVT.

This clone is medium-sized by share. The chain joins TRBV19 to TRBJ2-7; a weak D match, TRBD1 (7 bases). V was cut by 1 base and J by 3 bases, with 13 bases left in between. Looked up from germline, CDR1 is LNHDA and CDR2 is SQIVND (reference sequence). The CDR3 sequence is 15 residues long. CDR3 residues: CASSIAGDSLYEQYF. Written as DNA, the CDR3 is TGTGCCAGTAGTATAGCGGGGGACAGCCTCTACGAGCAGTACTTC.

The CDR3 nucleotides read TGTGCCAGCAGTTCGACAGGGATTGTGAGCGAGCAGTACTTC. Encoded protein: CASSSTGIVSEQYF. The gene calls are TRBV6-5 and TRBJ2-7, with 7 bases identical to TRBD1. Losses at the gene ends were 4 bases for V and 6 bases for J; bases not matched to a gene: 9. The CDR3 spans 14 residues. Germline V CDR1 and CDR2: MNHEY, SVGAGI.

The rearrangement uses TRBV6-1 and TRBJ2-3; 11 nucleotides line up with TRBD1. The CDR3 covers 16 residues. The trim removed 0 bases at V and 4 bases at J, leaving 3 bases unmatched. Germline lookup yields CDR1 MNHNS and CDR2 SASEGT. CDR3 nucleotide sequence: TGTGCCAGCAGTGAAGCGGGACAGGGGGGGGCAGATACGCAGTATTTT. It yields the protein CASSEAGQGGADTQYF.

For the CDR3, the DNA is TGTGCCAGCAGTGGAACGACTTTTAGCCTCACAGATACGCAGTATTTT. It yields the protein CASSGTTFSLTDTQYF. This chain connects TRBV6-1 to TRBJ2-3; D ambiguous. The CDR3 sequence is 16 residues long. CDR1 and CDR2 (germline): MNHNS, SASEGT. V was clipped by 4 bases and J by 2 bases, with 16 bases between them.

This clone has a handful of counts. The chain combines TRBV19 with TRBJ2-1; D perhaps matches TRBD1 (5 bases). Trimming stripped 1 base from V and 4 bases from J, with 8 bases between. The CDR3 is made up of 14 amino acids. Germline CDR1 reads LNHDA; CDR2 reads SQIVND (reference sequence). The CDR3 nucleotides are TGTGCCAGTAGTATAGGGGGCCAATACAATGAGCAGTTCTTC. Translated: CASSIGGQYNEQFF.